This is a list of T cell receptor beta chains from one sample in a study of chronic HIV infection and antiretroviral therapy. TCRdb re-derived calls from the 5' RACE reads in MiXCR, one entry per CDR3 protein. This sample yields 40,000 to 50,000 distinct CDR3 sequences, of which approximately 19% are seen a single time; around 2.8% belongs to the top ten. What was sequenced was peripheral blood. The source of these receptors is an adult who had HIV and had not received antiretroviral therapy, or was an uninfected healthy control (not recorded which). Both conserved end residues are part of each CDR3. Each record gives: V gene, CDR3 length, J gene, clone size, D gene, CDR3 DNA, CDR3 protein. The D gene is left open where the match is weak. Expanded clones get a size class; other rows say once, few or many, or leave the size out.

v_gene: TRBV28; len: 13; j_gene: TRBJ1-2; abundance: .; d_gene: TRBD1; CDR3nt: TGTGCCAGCACCGTGACAGGGAGGCATGGCTACACCTTC; CDR3aa: CASTVTGRHGYTF
v_gene: TRBV30; len: 14; j_gene: TRBJ2-4; abundance: few; d_gene: .; CDR3nt: TGTGCCTGGAGTGTACGGTTAGCCAAAAACATTCAGTACTTC; CDR3aa: CAWSVRLAKNIQYF
v_gene: TRBV28; len: 15; j_gene: TRBJ1-1; abundance: few; d_gene: TRBD1; CDR3nt: TGTGCCAGCAGTCTAAGGTGGACAGGGAACACTGAAGCTTTCTTT; CDR3aa: CASSLRWTGNTEAFF
v_gene: TRBV6-5; len: 18; j_gene: TRBJ1-1; abundance: few; d_gene: .; CDR3nt: TGTGCCAGCAGTTACTTCGGTGTGGGAGGGGGGCTAAAGGCTGAAGCTTTCTTT; CDR3aa: CASSYFGVGGGLKAEAFF
v_gene: TRBV25-1; len: 14; j_gene: TRBJ2-5; abundance: few; d_gene: .; CDR3nt: TGTGCCAGCAGTGAATACGCCCGTGAGGAGACCCAGTACTTC; CDR3aa: CASSEYAREETQYF
v_gene: TRBV20-1; len: 19; j_gene: TRBJ1-5; abundance: many; d_gene: .; CDR3nt: TGCAGTGCTGGAGGGCTTCGGACGGGCGCAGGATCAAGGACCCAGCTCCAGCATTTT; CDR3aa: CSAGGLRTGAGSRTQLQHF
v_gene: TRBV20-1; len: 18; j_gene: TRBJ1-6; abundance: few; d_gene: .; CDR3nt: TGCAGTGCTAGATTACTAGGACAGAGAAGCTCCTATAATTCACCCCTCCACTTT; CDR3aa: CSARLLGQRSSYNSPLHF
v_gene: TRBV27; len: 15; j_gene: TRBJ1-1; abundance: .; d_gene: TRBD1; CDR3nt: TGTGCCACCAGAAGACAGGGGGCGAGGGAAACTGAAGCTTTCTTT; CDR3aa: CATRRQGARETEAFF
v_gene: TRBV20-1; len: 18; j_gene: TRBJ2-4; abundance: few; d_gene: .; CDR3nt: TGCAGTGCTAGACCGGGTAGAAAGCGCAAACCCCTGGGAAACATTCAGTACTTC; CDR3aa: CSARPGRKRKPLGNIQYF
v_gene: TRBV5-4; len: 15; j_gene: TRBJ1-6; abundance: few; d_gene: .; CDR3nt: TGTGCCAGCAGCTTGGGGACAGCTTATAATTCACCCCTCCACTTT; CDR3aa: CASSLGTAYNSPLHF
v_gene: TRBV29-1; len: 13; j_gene: TRBJ1-6; abundance: .; d_gene: TRBD1; CDR3nt: TGCAGCGGAAAGACAGGGCTTAATTCACCCCTCCACTTT; CDR3aa: CSGKTGLNSPLHF
v_gene: TRBV15; len: 15; j_gene: TRBJ2-5; abundance: few; d_gene: .; CDR3nt: TGTGCCACCAGCAGAGCGGGAGATACGGGGGAGACCCAGTACTTC; CDR3aa: CATSRAGDTGETQYF
v_gene: TRBV4-2; len: 18; j_gene: TRBJ2-3; abundance: .; d_gene: TRBD2; CDR3nt: TGTGCCAGCAGCCAAGATTTAAGCTGGAGCGGGATTTCAGATACGCAGTATTTT; CDR3aa: CASSQDLSWSGISDTQYF
v_gene: TRBV4-1; len: 16; j_gene: TRBJ1-2; abundance: .; d_gene: .; CDR3nt: TGCGCCAGCAGCCAAATTAGGCCGGTGGGAAACTATGGCTACACCTTC; CDR3aa: CASSQIRPVGNYGYTF
v_gene: TRBV28; len: 14; j_gene: TRBJ1-2; abundance: few; d_gene: .; CDR3nt: TGTGCCAGCAGTCCAGGGGTCCGAAACTATGGCTACACCTTC; CDR3aa: CASSPGVRNYGYTF
v_gene: TRBV29-1; len: 13; j_gene: TRBJ2-7; abundance: .; d_gene: .; CDR3nt: TGCAGCGTTGCGGGACTGGGGATCTACGAGCAGTACTTC; CDR3aa: CSVAGLGIYEQYF
v_gene: TRBV6-5; len: 14; j_gene: TRBJ1-2; abundance: few; d_gene: TRBD1; CDR3nt: TGTGCCAGCACCCCACAGGGGCCTAACTATGGCTACACCTTC; CDR3aa: CASTPQGPNYGYTF